What follows are 14 T cell receptor beta chains derived from one specimen sequenced in a study of regulatory T cells in long-lasting Graves disease. The time point denotes: persistent/refractory GD, antithyroid drugs over 5 years with positive TRAb. Extracted RNA from PBMCs served as the source of the TCR library. Arm-PCR of CDR3 regions and iRepertoire HTBI primers were used to build TCR beta libraries. TCRdb re-analysed the multiplex PCR reads in MiXCR, keeping a single row per CDR3 protein. Found here are about 470,000 distinct CDR3 sequences, roughly 20% of them singletons; the top ten hold over 7.5%. The material was peripheral blood mononuclear cells (PBMCs), obtained when the disease was refractory, from a patient treated with antithyroid drugs. The source of these receptors is a female donor with Graves disease.

The sample holds many counts of this clonotype. V gene TRBV5-1 combines with J gene TRBJ1-4; D is undetermined. V was shortened by 1 base and J by 4 bases, with 11 bases between the two germline ends. Germline values: CDR1 SGHRS, CDR2 YFSETQ. There are 15 residues in the CDR3. In DNA form, the CDR3 reads TGCGCCAGCAGCTTGTATGGGCGCAGTAATGAAAAACTGTTTTTT. This codes for CASSLYGRSNEKLFF.

The chain is built from TRBV7-2 and TRBJ2-7; 11 bases match TRBD2. CDR3 length equals 14 residues. Trimming cost V 6 bases and J 5 bases; bases outside gene matches: 6. Germline loops: CDR1 SGHTA, CDR2 FQGNSA. The CDR3 loop reads CASRLTSGSHEQYF. The CDR3 DNA sequence: TGTGCCAGCAGACTCACTAGCGGGAGTCACGAGCAGTACTTC. The variable domain in full, with the rest retrieved from reference TRBV7-2 and TRBJ2-7, is GAGVSQSPSNKVTEKGKDVELRCDPISGHTALYWYRQSLGQGLEFLIYFQGNSAPDKSGLPSDRFSAERTGGSVSTLTIQRTQQEDSAVYLCASRLTSGSHEQYFGPGTRLTVT.

This clonotype has ten or more counts. V and J are TRBV2 and TRBJ1-1; D gene unclear. Germline CDR1 reads SNHLY; CDR2 reads FYNNEI. The CDR3 length is 13 residues. V shed 2 bases and J shed 1 base, with 5 bases lying between them. The CDR3 protein is CASSEPRNTEAFF. CDR3 nucleotides: TGTGCCAGCAGTGAACCCAGGAACACTGAAGCTTTCTTT.

This clonotype was detected many times. The J gene is TRBJ1-2, the V gene TRBV6-1, with unresolved D. This CDR3 has 13 residues. Trimming removed 5 bases from V and 8 bases from J, with 15 bases in between. The V gene's germline CDR1 is MNHNS and CDR2 SASEGT. The CDR3 coding sequence is TGTGCCAGCAGTACGGGCCCGAGGCAGGGCTACACCTTC. Its translation is CASSTGPRQGYTF.

The CDR3 nucleotides read TGTGCCAGTAGTATAGACCCGGGACAGGGGTCCTACGAGCAGTACTTC. Its translation is CASSIDPGQGSYEQYF. The chain joins TRBV19 to TRBJ2-7, with TRBD1 identical over 10 bases. Germline V gives CDR1 LNHDA, CDR2 SQIVND (reference sequence). The CDR3 loop spans 16 amino acids. Trimming at V came to 0 bases and at J to 1 base, leaving 3 bases not matched to a gene.

This clonotype was found a few times. The genes are TRBV5-1 and TRBJ2-2; 16 bases agree with TRBD2. J gave up 4 bases and V 5 bases, and 5 bases lay outside the gene matches. The CDR3 extends over 17 amino acids. Germline V lookup: CDR1 SGHRS, CDR2 YFSETQ. The CDR3 region is CASRGLAGGPGTGELFF. CDR3 sequence (DNA): TGCGCCAGCAGGGGACTAGCGGGAGGGCCTGGCACCGGGGAGCTGTTTTTT. Variable domain in full (rest from reference TRBV5-1 and TRBJ2-2): KAGVTQTPRYLIKTRGQQVTLSCSPISGHRSVSWYQQTPGQGLQFLFEYFSETQRNKGNFPGRFSGRQFSNSRSEMNVSTLELGDSALYLCASRGLAGGPGTGELFFGEGSRLTVL.

This chain connects TRBV9 to TRBJ1-1; 7 bases are a match to TRBD1. CDR1 is SGDLS, CDR2 YYNGEE, per germline. The trim removed 3 bases at V and 4 bases at J, leaving 9 bases unmatched. This CDR3 has 15 amino acids. CDR3 in amino acids: CASSEGQQDGTEAFF. CDR3 bases: TGTGCCAGCAGCGAGGGACAGCAAGATGGCACTGAAGCTTTCTTT.

Ten or more counts support this clonotype. The J gene is TRBJ2-7, the V gene TRBV6-1; 10 nucleotides match TRBD1. The trim removed 10 bases at V and 5 bases at J, leaving 8 bases unmatched. Looked up from germline, CDR1 is MNHNS and CDR2 is SASEGT. The CDR3 length is 13 residues. CDR3 nucleotides: TGTGCCACGCTCCGGGACAGGGGCCACGAGCAGTACTTC. Its protein is CATLRDRGHEQYF.

The chain links TRBV5-8 to TRBJ1-5, with a weak D call TRBD1 (5 bases). Germline V gene data show CDR1 as SGHTS and CDR2 as YDEGEE. The CDR3 covers 16 residues. Trimming cost V 4 bases and J 0 bases, with 14 bases left between them. For the CDR3, the DNA is TGTGCCAGCAGCCGGTGGAGGGGAAATAGCAATCAGCCCCAGCATTTT. Translating it yields CASSRWRGNSNQPQHF.

This clonotype was seen at least ten times. V usage is TRBV6-2 or TRBV6-3 and J usage is TRBJ2-5; 7 bases match TRBD2. The germline CDR1 and CDR2 sequences are MNHEY and SVGEGT. The V gene end was trimmed by 2 bases and the J gene end by 5 bases; junction bases not matched to a gene: 5. This CDR3 comprises 14 residues. CDR3 coding DNA: TGTGCCAGCAGTTACGCGGCGGGAGTTGAGACCCAGTACTTC. Its protein is CASSYAAGVETQYF.

This clonotype was counted only a few times. The chain is built from TRBV29-1 and TRBJ1-3, with TRBD1 as a possible D gene (6 bases). The V end was cut by 3 bases, the J end by 3 bases, with 12 bases between. The CDR3 is made up of 14 amino acids. Germline V gives CDR1 SQVTM, CDR2 ANQGSEA. CDR3 region: CSVEDWGRGNTIYF. In DNA, the CDR3 is TGCAGCGTTGAGGACTGGGGGCGTGGAAACACCATATATTTT.

This clonotype has just a few counts. V gene TRBV6-1 combines with J gene TRBJ2-2; D possibly corresponds to TRBD2 (6 bases). The CDR3 extends over 14 amino acids. The V gene's germline CDR1 is MNHNS and CDR2 SASEGT. Trimming left V 7 bases short and J 5 bases short, with 14 bases between. The CDR3 loop reads CASIGTAGTGELFF. The CDR3 DNA reads as TGTGCCAGCATAGGGACGGCGGGGACCGGGGAGCTGTTTTTT.

The chain couples TRBV7-9 to TRBJ1-3; weak D call: TRBD1 (5 bases). CDR3 size: 17 residues. V was shortened by 4 bases and J by 0 bases, with 16 bases between the two germline ends. Germline values: CDR1 SEHNR, CDR2 FQNEAQ (reference sequence). The CDR3 protein is CASSSNTGTSSGNTIYF. CDR3 DNA sequence: TGTGCCAGCAGCTCGAACACCGGGACGAGCTCTGGAAACACCATATATTTT.

This clonotype was observed a handful of times. V gene TRBV6-1 combines with J gene TRBJ1-5; possible D gene TRBD1, 5 bases. V was trimmed by 1 base and J by 7 bases, leaving 14 bases between them. The CDR3 has 15 amino acids. Germline CDR1 reads MNHNS; CDR2 reads SASEGT. CDR3 loop: CASSEGPGNLQPQHF. DNA of the CDR3: TGTGCCAGCAGTGAAGGTCCAGGGAATCTACAGCCCCAGCATTTT.